The next 5 T cell receptor beta chains were all read from a single sample in a study of T cells after posttransplantation cyclophosphamide. Produced via immunoSEQ multiplex PCR; TCRdb's table is partial and in-frame only. The repertoire holds fewer than 2,000 clones, with about 80% as singletons. Treatment was busulfan-fludarabine conditioning, a marrow graft, and cyclophosphamide on days +3 and +4. Sequences were derived from PBMCs, sampled approximately 300 days after allogeneic stem cell transplant with posttransplant cyclophosphamide. The receptors were sampled from a male patient between 25 and 40 years old who received an allogeneic stem cell transplant from a related donor, was CMV-positive, and had acute GVHD only. Some T cells here may be from the graft donor.

This clone was recorded a few times. This chain links TRBV14 with TRBJ1-3; TRBD1 matches 9 bases. The CDR3 loop spans 15 amino acids. The V segment lost 2 bases and the J segment 5 bases; nucleotides outside the gene matches: 4. Per the germline V gene, CDR1 is SGHDN and CDR2 is FVKESK. This CDR3 is CASSQRTGVRNTIYF. As DNA, the CDR3 is TGTGCCAGCAGCCAACGGACAGGGGTGCGAAACACCATATATTTT.

This chain uses TRBV6-5 with TRBJ2-7, with 14 bases lining up with TRBD2. V dropped 5 bases and J dropped 1; count of bases not matched to a gene: 1. CDR1 and CDR2 (germline): MNHEY, SVGAGI. The CDR3 consists of 15 residues. The CDR3 DNA sequence: TGTGCCAGCAGTGGGACTAGCGGGGGTTCCTACGAGCAGTACTTC. The encoded protein is CASSGTSGGSYEQYF.

The CDR3 here is CASSPDLSGGELFF. In DNA form, the CDR3 reads TGCGCCAGCAGCCCAGACCTCTCCGGCGGGGAGCTGTTTTTT. This chain links TRBV4-3 with TRBJ2-2; D remains unclear. Germline CDR1 is LGHNA and CDR2 is YSLEER. The CDR3 sequence is 14 residues long. The V gene lost 4 bases and the J gene lost 7 bases, with 13 bases spanning the gap.

V is TRBV4-2 and J is TRBJ2-1; 9 nucleotides match TRBD2. Germline V gene lookup returns CDR1 LGHNA and CDR2 YNFKEQ. J gave up 8 bases and V 0 bases, and 8 bases lay outside the gene matches. CDR3 length equals 16 residues. CDR3 amino acids: CASSQDLGGGAYEQFF. The CDR3 DNA is TGTGCCAGCAGCCAAGATCTGGGCGGGGGGGCATATGAGCAGTTCTTC.

This chain connects TRBV11-1 to TRBJ2-5; 7 nucleotides align to TRBD2. Per the germline V gene, CDR1 is SGHAT and CDR2 is FQDESV (reference sequence). V lost 5 bases and J lost 0; bases outside the gene matches: 6. This CDR3 comprises 15 residues. The CDR3 nucleotides are TGTGCCAGCAGCCGGGACTACAGGTACCAAGAGACCCAGTACTTC. Translation gives CASSRDYRYQETQYF.